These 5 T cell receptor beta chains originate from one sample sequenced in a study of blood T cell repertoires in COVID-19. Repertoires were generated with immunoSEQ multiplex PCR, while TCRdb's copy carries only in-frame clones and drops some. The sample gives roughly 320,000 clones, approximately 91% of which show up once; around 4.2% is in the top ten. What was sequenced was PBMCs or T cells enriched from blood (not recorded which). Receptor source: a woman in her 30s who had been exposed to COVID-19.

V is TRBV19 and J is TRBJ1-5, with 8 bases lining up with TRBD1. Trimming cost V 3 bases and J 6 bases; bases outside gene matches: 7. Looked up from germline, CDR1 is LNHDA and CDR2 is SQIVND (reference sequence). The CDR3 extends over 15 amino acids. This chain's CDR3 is CASSMDRVSGQPQHF. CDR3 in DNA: TGTGCCAGTAGTATGGACAGGGTTTCCGGTCAGCCCCAGCATTTT.

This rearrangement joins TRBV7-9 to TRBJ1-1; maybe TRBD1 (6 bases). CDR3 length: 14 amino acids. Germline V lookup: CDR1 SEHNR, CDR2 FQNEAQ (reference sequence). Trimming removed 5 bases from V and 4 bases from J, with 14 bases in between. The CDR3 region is CASSTSGTRTEAFF. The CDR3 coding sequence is TGTGCCAGCAGCACGTCCGGGACACGCACTGAAGCTTTCTTT. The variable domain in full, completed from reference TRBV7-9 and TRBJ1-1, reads DTGVSQNPRHKITKRGQNVTFRCDPISEHNRLYWYRQTLGQGPEFLTYFQNEAQLEKSRLLSDRFSAERPKGSFSTLEIQRTEQGDSAMYLCASSTSGTRTEAFFGQGTRLTVV.

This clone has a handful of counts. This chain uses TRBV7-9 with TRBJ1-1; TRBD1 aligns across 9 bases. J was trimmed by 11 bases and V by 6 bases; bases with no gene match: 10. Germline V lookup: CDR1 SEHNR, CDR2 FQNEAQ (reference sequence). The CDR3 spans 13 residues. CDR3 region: CASRHSTGGEAFF. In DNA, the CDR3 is TGTGCCAGCAGACACTCGACAGGGGGTGAGGCTTTCTTT.

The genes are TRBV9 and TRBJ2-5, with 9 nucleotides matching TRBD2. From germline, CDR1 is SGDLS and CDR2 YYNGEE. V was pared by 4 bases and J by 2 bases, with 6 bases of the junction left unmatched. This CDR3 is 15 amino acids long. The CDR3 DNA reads TGTGCCAGCAGCCCCGTGGCGGGGGGGCAAGAGACCCAGTACTTC. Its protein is CASSPVAGGQETQYF.

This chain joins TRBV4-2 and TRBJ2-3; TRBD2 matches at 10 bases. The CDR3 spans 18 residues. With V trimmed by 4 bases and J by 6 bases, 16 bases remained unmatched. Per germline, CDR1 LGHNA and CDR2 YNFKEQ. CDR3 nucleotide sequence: TGTGCCAGCAGCCTCAGGGGGGCTAGCGGGGGCCTCAGGGATACGCAGTATTTT. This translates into CASSLRGASGGLRDTQYF.